One sample yielded the 27 T cell receptor beta chains listed below, sequenced in a study of T cells in Graves' hyperthyroidism and ophthalmopathy. The investigators amplified TCR beta CDR3 regions from RNA transcripts. An initial round of RT-PCR targeting the TCR CDR3 relied on the HTBI primer set. From the multiplex PCR reads, TCRdb called clonotypes with MiXCR, one entry per CDR3 protein. The table records just under 750,000 distinct CDR3 sequences, around 40% of them present only once. Material for sequencing was blood. The source is a woman in her forties with Graves' hyperthyroidism.

This chain uses TRBV7-3 with TRBJ2-6, with a possible D match to TRBD1 (5 bases). The CDR3 length is 16 residues. The V gene's germline CDR1 is SGHTA and CDR2 FQGTGA. V was shortened by 4 bases and J by 3 bases, with 13 bases between the two germline ends. The CDR3 DNA sequence: TGTGCCAGCAGCTACCCGGCAGGGTTTGGGGCCAACGTCCTGACTTTC. Translation gives CASSYPAGFGANVLTF.

This clonotype is a singleton in its sample. The rearrangement links TRBV15 to TRBJ2-6, with TRBD1 matching over 7 bases. V was clipped by 2 bases and J by 0 bases; unmatched bases: 4. Germline assignment: CDR1 LNHNV and CDR2 YYDKDF (reference sequence). The CDR3 contains 17 residues. The CDR3 protein is CATSRPTGTSGANVLTF. The DNA of the CDR3 is TGTGCCACCAGCAGACCGACAGGGACCTCTGGGGCCAACGTCCTGACTTTC.

The chain combines TRBV7-9 with TRBJ2-7; D gene ambiguous. V was clipped by 4 bases and J by 7 bases, with 17 bases between them. Germline CDR1 and CDR2: SEHNR and FQNEAQ (reference sequence). The CDR3 consists of 14 residues. CDR3 in DNA: TGTGCCAGCAGCTCCGGCGAGATCTTCTATGAGCAGTACTTC. This gives the protein CASSSGEIFYEQYF.

This clonotype was seen only a few times. The V call is TRBV12-3 or TRBV12-4, the J call TRBJ2-7, with D maybe TRBD1 (6 bases). CDR3 size: 14 residues. In nucleotides, the CDR3 is TGTGCTAGTGGTTCGGACAGTCATTCCTACGAGCAGTACTTC. Its translation: CASGSDSHSYEQYF.

As for this clonotype: This may arise from a read error, as a much more abundant clone is one base away. Since no conserved phenylalanine or tryptophan closes the CDR3, a read error is the likely cause. This chain connects TRBV19 to TRBJ1-3; D may be TRBD1 (5 bases). The ends were cut back, 3 bases at V and 0 bases at J, with 6 bases in the middle. Germline lookup yields CDR1 LNHDA and CDR2 SQIVND (reference sequence). The CDR3 runs 14 residues. Written as DNA, the CDR3 is TGTGCCAGTAGTATGGGGCACTCTGGAAACACCATATATCTT. This encodes CASSMGHSGNTIYL.

There are many counts of this clonotype. The chain combines TRBV20-1 with TRBJ2-5, with a possible D match to TRBD2 (6 bases). Germline CDR1 DFQATT, CDR2 SNEGSKA (reference sequence). This CDR3 region has 12 residues. The germline V and J ends were trimmed by 4 bases and 5 bases, with 11 bases remaining between them. CDR3 coding DNA: TGCAGTGCTAAAGGGACTCCTGAGACCCAGTACTTC. It specifies CSAKGTPETQYF.

The table lists this clonotype with a few counts. This rearrangement joins TRBV14 to TRBJ2-5; D unclear. The V and J ends lost 4 bases and 4 bases respectively, with 13 bases between them. CDR3 length equals 14 residues. Germline-derived CDR1 and CDR2 are SGHDN and FVKESK. The DNA for the CDR3 is TGTGCCAGCAGCCCCGGATTTTCCTTAGAGACCCAGTACTTC. It yields the protein CASSPGFSLETQYF.

The chain carries TRBV6-5 and TRBJ2-5; 7 bases line up with TRBD1. This CDR3 has 14 amino acids. Germline V gene lookup returns CDR1 MNHEY and CDR2 SVGAGI. V trimming: 2 bases; J trimming: 7 bases; junction bases outside the gene matches: 7. DNA of the CDR3: TGTGCCAGCAGTTACCAGAGGGGGCCAGGGACCCAGTACTTC. Translation gives CASSYQRGPGTQYF.

The chain employs TRBV20-1 and TRBJ2-7, with D perhaps matching TRBD2 (7 bases). This CDR3 comprises 14 residues. Looked up from germline, CDR1 is DFQATT and CDR2 is SNEGSKA (reference sequence). V was cut by 5 bases and J by 2 bases, with 16 bases left in between. CDR3 residues: CSAGGGADAYEQYF. The CDR3 coding sequence is TGCAGTGCTGGGGGGGGGGCAGACGCCTACGAGCAGTACTTC.

V and J are TRBV7-3 and TRBJ2-7; TRBD2 aligns across 9 bases. Germline values: CDR1 SGHTA, CDR2 FQGTGA. The CDR3 is 17 residues long. Trimming cost V 5 bases and J 3 bases; bases outside gene matches: 14. The CDR3 loop is CASSLLRAGGLYYEQYF. The CDR3 DNA is TGTGCCAGCAGCCTCCTACGAGCGGGGGGCCTCTACTACGAGCAGTACTTC.

This rearrangement joins TRBV7-2 to TRBJ2-5, with D unresolved. The V and J ends lost 6 bases and 7 bases respectively, with 6 bases between them. Germline V gene sequence: CDR1 SGHTA, CDR2 FQGNSA. CDR3 length: 10 residues. The CDR3 protein is CASSMGTQYF. In DNA form, the CDR3 reads TGTGCCAGCAGTATGGGGACCCAGTACTTC. The full variable domain, its missing parts supplied by reference TRBV7-2 and TRBJ2-5, is GAGVSQSPSNKVTEKGKDVELRCDPISGHTALYWYRQSLGQGLEFLIYFQGNSAPDKSGLPSDRFSAERTGGSVSTLTIQRTQQEDSAVYLCASSMGTQYFGPGTRLLVL.

The CDR3 sequence is CASSYGRLYGYTF. The CDR3 DNA reads as TGTGCCAGCAGTTACGGACGACTGTATGGCTACACCTTC. V usage is TRBV6-5 and J usage is TRBJ1-2; D is unclear. The ends were cut back, 2 bases at V and 5 bases at J, with 9 bases in the middle. Germline CDR1 and CDR2: MNHEY and SVGAGI. The CDR3 sequence is 13 residues long.

CDR3 amino acids: CASSRSGPGQGGWTEAFF. In DNA form, the CDR3 reads TGTGCCAGCAGCCGAAGCGGTCCGGGGCAGGGGGGTTGGACTGAAGCTTTCTTT. The chain carries TRBV7-2 and TRBJ1-1, with 7 nucleotides matching TRBD1. V was clipped by 5 bases and J by 5 bases; unmatched bases: 20. The germline V gene has CDR1 SGHTA and CDR2 FQGNSA. This CDR3 is built from 18 residues.

This clonotype was seen a few times. The chain couples TRBV24-1 to TRBJ2-3, with 8 bases lining up with TRBD2. Germline CDR1 and CDR2: KGHDR and SFDVKD. V shed 7 bases and J 2 bases; nucleotides not matched to a gene: 1. The CDR3 has 13 amino acids. The CDR3 DNA sequence: TGTGCCACCAGCGGGGGGGCCACAGATACGCAGTATTTT. Translation: CATSGGATDTQYF.

The genes are TRBV10-3 and TRBJ2-2; 9 nucleotides match TRBD1. Germline V gives CDR1 ENHRY, CDR2 SYGVKD. V lost 10 bases and J lost 5; bases outside the gene matches: 11. The CDR3 extends over 15 amino acids. In nucleotides, the CDR3 is TGTGCCAGCGGTGGCCGGGACAGGGTTACCGGGGAGCTGTTTTTT. Protein sequence: CASGGRDRVTGELFF.

The chain recombines TRBV29-1 with TRBJ1-4, with D tentatively TRBD1 (6 bases). Deletions cut 8 bases from V and 6 bases from J, with 13 bases between. The CDR3 is 12 amino acids. Per germline, CDR1 SQVTM and CDR2 ANQGSEA. The CDR3 DNA reads as TGCAGCTTGCCGGGGGGCGATGAAAAACTGTTTTTT. It yields the protein CSLPGGDEKLFF.

This clonotype was counted many times. The chain is built from TRBV7-2 and TRBJ1-2; 9 bases line up with TRBD1. Trimming took 6 bases from V and 3 from J; bases not matched to a gene: 5. The CDR3 is 14 residues long. The V gene's germline CDR1 is SGHTA and CDR2 FQGNSA. The CDR3 nucleotides read TGTGCCAGCAGGCCGGACAGGGGTGACTATGGCTACACCTTC. Translated: CASRPDRGDYGYTF.

The chain recombines TRBV10-1 with TRBJ2-3, with no clear D. From germline, CDR1 is WNHNN and CDR2 SYGVQD (reference sequence). V shed 3 bases and J shed 2 bases, with 3 bases lying between them. This CDR3 is 12 amino acids long. The DNA of the CDR3 is TGCGCCAGCAGTGAACACACAGATACGCAGTATTTT. This sequence encodes CASSEHTDTQYF.

The chain has TRBV12-3 or TRBV12-4 and TRBJ1-1; TRBD1 might be the D (5 bases). V lost 6 bases, J lost 1 base, and 9 bases lay in between. The CDR3 spans 13 residues. The CDR3 loop reads CASRTRENTEAFF. CDR3 coding DNA: TGTGCCAGCAGGACCAGGGAGAACACTGAAGCTTTCTTT.

This clonotype has ten or more counts. The V call is TRBV12-3 or TRBV12-4, the J call TRBJ1-6; possibly TRBD1 for D (5 bases). The CDR3 runs 14 residues. V lost 6 bases and J lost 12, with 18 bases in between. CDR3 in amino acids: CASREGEGGIPLHF. Written as DNA, the CDR3 is TGTGCCAGCAGGGAAGGGGAGGGAGGAATACCCCTCCACTTT.

At least ten counts were recorded for this clonotype. The V call is TRBV7-2, the J call TRBJ2-7; D is possibly TRBD1 (5 bases). The CDR3 extends over 14 amino acids. The ends were cut back, 1 base at V and 1 base at J, with 8 bases in the middle. CDR1 is SGHTA, CDR2 FQGNSA, per germline. CDR3 residues: CASSLDQGSYEQYF. CDR3 coding DNA: TGTGCCAGCAGCTTAGATCAGGGTTCCTACGAGCAGTACTTC.

The chain is built from TRBV12-3 or TRBV12-4 and TRBJ2-6; 10 nucleotides match TRBD1. The CDR3 has 18 amino acids. The V gene end was trimmed by 3 bases and the J gene end by 0 bases; junction bases not matched to a gene: 5. CDR3 nucleotides: TGTGCCAGCAGTTTTGGGACAGGGGCCGCCTCTGGGGCCAACGTCCTGACTTTC. It encodes CASSFGTGAASGANVLTF.

This clonotype was counted many times. The genes are TRBV25-1 and TRBJ2-7, with D possibly called TRBD1 or TRBD2 (5 bases each). With 6 bases removed from V and 2 bases from J, the gap between germline ends came to 17 bases. This CDR3 region has 15 residues. Germline CDR1 is MGHDK and CDR2 is SYGVNS. This CDR3 is CASRRGDPLPYEQYF. As DNA, the CDR3 is TGTGCCAGCAGGAGGGGAGACCCTCTCCCCTACGAGCAGTACTTC.

The chain combines TRBV12-3 or TRBV12-4 with TRBJ2-7; tentatively, D is TRBD1 or TRBD2 (5 bases each). V lost 5 bases to trimming and J lost 3 bases, with 14 bases between them. CDR3 length: 14 amino acids. This chain's CDR3 is CASSPQVGRYEQYF. The CDR3 DNA sequence: TGTGCCAGCAGTCCCCAGGTGGGACGCTACGAGCAGTACTTC.

CDR3 coding DNA: TGTGCCAGTAGACGGGCCCTTGAAGCTTTCTTT. Protein: CASRRALEAFF. The chain uses TRBV6-2 or TRBV6-3 and TRBJ1-1; D unresolved. The CDR3 spans 11 residues. Trimming removed 9 bases from V and 7 bases from J, with 12 bases in between. Germline loops: CDR1 MNHEY, CDR2 SVGEGT.

In its sample, this clonotype was seen a few times. The chain employs TRBV2 and TRBJ2-1, with 9 bases that match TRBD1. Germline CDR1 SNHLY, CDR2 FYNNEI. The CDR3 consists of 14 residues. V lost 7 bases and J lost 7; bases outside the gene matches: 8. This chain's CDR3 is CASTPGQGGNEQFF. The CDR3 DNA sequence: TGTGCCAGCACACCGGGACAGGGCGGGAATGAGCAGTTCTTC. Complete variable domain (other parts from reference TRBV2 and TRBJ2-1): EPEVTQTPSHQVTQMGQEVILRCVPISNHLYFYWYRQILGQKVEFLVSFYNNEISEKSEIFDDQFSVERPDGSNFTLKIRSTKLEDSAMYFCASTPGQGGNEQFFGPGTRLTVL.

This clonotype was picked up a small number of times. The chain has TRBV12-5 and TRBJ1-2; D might be TRBD1 (6 bases). Trimming pared 2 bases from V and 4 bases from J, leaving 8 bases between. Germline assignment: CDR1 LGHNT and CDR2 FRNRAP. The CDR3 is 13 residues long. The CDR3 spells CASGLRQVYGYTF. The CDR3 region has the DNA TGTGCTAGTGGTTTGCGACAGGTCTATGGCTACACCTTC. Combining the CDR3 with reference TRBV12-5 and TRBJ1-2 gives the whole variable domain DARVTQTPRHKVTEMGQEVTMRCQPILGHNTVFWYRQTMMQGLELLAYFRNRAPLDDSGMPKDRFSAEMPDATLATLKIQPSEPRDSAVYFCASGLRQVYGYTFGSGTRLTVV.